Each of the 9 T cell receptor beta chains below was sequenced from the same sample in a study of T cell responses to AZD1222 COVID-19 vaccine. Clones were read by immunoSEQ multiplex PCR, and TCRdb kept only the in-frame ones, dropping some. The top ten hold about 4.5% of the sample, which has 150,000 to 200,000 clones, approximately 90% seen once. Here the sequenced sample was peripheral blood, taken on day 0 of AZD1222 vaccination. The source of these receptors is an adult in good health.

The chain combines TRBV7-2 with TRBJ2-7; tentatively, D is TRBD1 (5 bases). Germline V gene sequence: CDR1 SGHTA, CDR2 FQGNSA. Between the trimmed V and J ends, which lost 1 base and 3 bases, there was a span of 10 bases. The CDR3 runs to 14 residues. CDR3 bases: TGTGCCAGCAGCTTAGGACAGACCTACTACGAGCAGTACTTC. Amino acids: CASSLGQTYYEQYF.

The V call is TRBV6-5, the J call TRBJ1-4; D possibly corresponds to TRBD1 (6 bases). Trimming left V 9 bases short and J 4 bases short, with 15 bases between. Germline loops: CDR1 MNHEY, CDR2 SVGAGI. This CDR3 has 14 amino acids. CDR3 in amino acids: CASKRGASNEKLFF. The CDR3 DNA reads TGTGCCAGTAAACGGGGGGCGAGTAATGAAAAACTGTTTTTT.

The table lists this clone with a few counts. V is TRBV7-2 and J is TRBJ2-1, with D uncertain. The CDR3 length is 15 residues. Trimming removed 1 base from V and 4 bases from J, with 11 bases in between. Germline V gene data show CDR1 as SGHTA and CDR2 as FQGNSA. CDR3: CASSLGPTQYNEQFF. CDR3 sequence (DNA): TGTGCCAGCAGCTTAGGGCCGACCCAATACAATGAGCAGTTCTTC.

The chain links TRBV6-5 to TRBJ1-2; 7 nucleotides match TRBD1. The CDR3 sequence is 15 residues long. Germline-derived CDR1 and CDR2 are MNHEY and SVGAGI. V lost 7 bases, J lost 8 bases, and 16 bases stayed unmatched. The CDR3 region is CASTSRTGPARGYTF. CDR3 bases: TGTGCCAGCACCTCTCGGACAGGTCCGGCCAGGGGCTACACCTTC.

This clone has more than one count but fewer than ten. The V call is TRBV28, the J call TRBJ2-5; possibly TRBD2 for D (6 bases). The germline V gene has CDR1 MDHEN and CDR2 SYDVKM. This CDR3 comprises 18 residues. V was cut by 8 bases and J by 5 bases, with 30 bases left in between. The CDR3 region is CASGQETGAGFSMETQYF. The CDR3 nucleotides read TGTGCCAGCGGCCAAGAGACGGGAGCAGGTTTTAGTATGGAGACCCAGTACTTC. Complete variable domain (other parts from reference TRBV28 and TRBJ2-5): DVKVTQSSRYLVKRTGEKVFLECVQDMDHENMFWYRQDPGLGLRLIYFSYDVKMKEKGDIPEGYSVSREKKERFSLILESASTNQTSMYLCASGQETGAGFSMETQYFGPGTRLLVL.

This chain links TRBV11-2 with TRBJ2-2, with 7 bases fitting TRBD1. CDR1 and CDR2 from the germline V gene are SGHAT and FQNNGV. The CDR3 is 14 amino acids. V was pared by 5 bases and J by 6 bases, with 6 bases of the junction left unmatched. The CDR3 DNA is TGTGCCAGCAGCAACCGACAGGGACCCGGGGAGCTGTTTTTT. Translating gives CASSNRQGPGELFF.

The chain is built from TRBV30 and TRBJ2-6; D might be TRBD1 (6 bases). Trimming stripped 5 bases from V and 4 bases from J, with 12 bases between. CDR1 and CDR2 from the germline V gene are GTSNPN and SVGIG (reference sequence). The length of the CDR3 is 14 residues. The CDR3 DNA sequence: TGTGCCTGGCCCACAGGGACCGGGGCCAACGTCCTGACTTTC. It is translated as CAWPTGTGANVLTF.

The sample holds one count of this clone. The J gene is TRBJ2-2, the V gene TRBV5-1; 12 positions match TRBD2. Germline V gene sequence: CDR1 SGHRS, CDR2 YFSETQ. V lost 0 bases and J lost 5; bases outside the gene matches: 17. The CDR3 has 21 amino acids. CDR3 amino acids: CASSLVGGTYGLAGKTGELFF. CDR3 coding DNA: TGCGCCAGCAGCTTGGTCGGCGGGACATACGGACTAGCGGGGAAAACCGGGGAGCTGTTTTTT.

The V gene is TRBV11-3, the J gene TRBJ1-4; TRBD1 is a possible D gene (6 bases). The CDR3 extends over 15 amino acids. Trimming left V 6 bases short and J 0 bases short, with 11 bases between. CDR1 and CDR2 (germline): SGHNT, YENEEA. CDR3 sequence: CASSRTDATNEKLFF. The CDR3 nucleotides are TGTGCCAGCAGTCGGACAGACGCAACTAATGAAAAACTGTTTTTT.